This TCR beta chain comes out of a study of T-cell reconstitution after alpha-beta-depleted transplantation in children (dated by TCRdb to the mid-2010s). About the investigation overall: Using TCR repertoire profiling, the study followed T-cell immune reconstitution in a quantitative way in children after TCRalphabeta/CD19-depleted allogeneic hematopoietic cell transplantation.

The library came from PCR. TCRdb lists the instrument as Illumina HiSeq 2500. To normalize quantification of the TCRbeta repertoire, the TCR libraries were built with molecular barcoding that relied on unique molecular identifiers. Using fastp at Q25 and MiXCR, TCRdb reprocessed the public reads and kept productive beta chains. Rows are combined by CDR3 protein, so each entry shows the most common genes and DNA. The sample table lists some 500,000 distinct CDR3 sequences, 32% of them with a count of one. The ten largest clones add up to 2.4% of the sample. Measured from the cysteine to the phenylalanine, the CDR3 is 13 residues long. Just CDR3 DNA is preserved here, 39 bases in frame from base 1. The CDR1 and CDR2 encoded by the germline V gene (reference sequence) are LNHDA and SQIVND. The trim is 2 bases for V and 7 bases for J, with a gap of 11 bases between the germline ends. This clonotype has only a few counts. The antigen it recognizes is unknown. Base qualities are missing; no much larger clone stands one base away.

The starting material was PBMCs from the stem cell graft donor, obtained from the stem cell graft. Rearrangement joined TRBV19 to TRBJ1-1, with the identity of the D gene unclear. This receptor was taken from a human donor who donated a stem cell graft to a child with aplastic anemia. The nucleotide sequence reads TGTGCCAGTAGTATACGAACAAATGGTGAAGCTTTCTTT. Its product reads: CASSIRTNGEAFF.